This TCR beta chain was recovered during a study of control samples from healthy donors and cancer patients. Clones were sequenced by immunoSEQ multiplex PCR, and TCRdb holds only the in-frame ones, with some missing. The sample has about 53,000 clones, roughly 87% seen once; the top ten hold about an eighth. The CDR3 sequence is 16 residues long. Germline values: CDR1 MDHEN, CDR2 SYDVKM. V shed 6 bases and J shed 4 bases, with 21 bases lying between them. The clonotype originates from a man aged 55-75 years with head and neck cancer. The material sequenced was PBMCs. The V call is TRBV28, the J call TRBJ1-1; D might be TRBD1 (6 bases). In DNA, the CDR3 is TGTGCCAGCAGCCCAATAGGGAGGGGGGCAAGCACTGAAGCTTTCTTT. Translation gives CASSPIGRGASTEAFF.